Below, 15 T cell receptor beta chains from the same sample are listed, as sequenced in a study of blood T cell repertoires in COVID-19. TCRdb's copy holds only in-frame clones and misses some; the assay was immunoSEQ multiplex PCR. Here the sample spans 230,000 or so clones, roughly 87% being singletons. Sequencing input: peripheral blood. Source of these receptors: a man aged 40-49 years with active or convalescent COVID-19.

In DNA, the CDR3 is TGTGCCAGCAGTCTCCGGGCGGGCGCGGGCACTGAAGCTTTCTTT. This sequence encodes CASSLRAGAGTEAFF. This chain uses TRBV6-4 with TRBJ1-1; D is unclear. The V end lost 5 bases, the J end lost 4 bases, and 17 bases lay between the germline ends. Germline V gives CDR1 MRHNA, CDR2 SNTAGT. This CDR3 is 15 amino acids long.

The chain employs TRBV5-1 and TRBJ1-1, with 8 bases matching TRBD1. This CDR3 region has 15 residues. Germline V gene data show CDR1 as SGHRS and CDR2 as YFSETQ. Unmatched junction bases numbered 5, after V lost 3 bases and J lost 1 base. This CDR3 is CASSYGQGGNTEAFF. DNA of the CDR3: TGCGCCAGCAGCTACGGACAGGGAGGGAACACTGAAGCTTTCTTT. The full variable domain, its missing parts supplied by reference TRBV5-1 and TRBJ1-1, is KAGVTQTPRYLIKTRGQQVTLSCSPISGHRSVSWYQQTPGQGLQFLFEYFSETQRNKGNFPGRFSGRQFSNSRSEMNVSTLELGDSALYLCASSYGQGGNTEAFFGQGTRLTVV.

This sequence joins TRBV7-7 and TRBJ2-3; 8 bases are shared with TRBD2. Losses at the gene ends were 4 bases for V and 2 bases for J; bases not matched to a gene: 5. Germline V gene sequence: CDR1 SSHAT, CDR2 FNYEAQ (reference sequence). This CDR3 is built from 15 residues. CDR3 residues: CASSYSGEDTDTQYF. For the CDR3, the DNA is TGTGCCAGCAGCTATAGCGGGGAGGACACAGATACGCAGTATTTT. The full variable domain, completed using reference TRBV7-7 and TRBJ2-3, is GAGVSQSPRYKVTKRGQDVTLRCDPISSHATLYWYQQALGQGPEFLTYFNYEAQPDKSGLPSDRFSAERPEGSISTLTIQRTEQRDSAMYRCASSYSGEDTDTQYFGPGTRLTVL.

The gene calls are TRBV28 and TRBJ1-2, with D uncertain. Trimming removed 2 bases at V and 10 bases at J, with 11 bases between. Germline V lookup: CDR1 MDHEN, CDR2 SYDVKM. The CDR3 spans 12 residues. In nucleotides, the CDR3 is TGTGCCAGCAGTTTAGTCGGGGTAGACTACACCTTC. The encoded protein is CASSLVGVDYTF.

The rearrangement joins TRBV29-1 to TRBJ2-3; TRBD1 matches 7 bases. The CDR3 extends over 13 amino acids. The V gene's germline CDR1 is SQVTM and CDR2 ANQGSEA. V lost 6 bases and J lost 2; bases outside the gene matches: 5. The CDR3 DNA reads TGCAGCGTCGGACAGGCGAACACAGATACGCAGTATTTT. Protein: CSVGQANTDTQYF.

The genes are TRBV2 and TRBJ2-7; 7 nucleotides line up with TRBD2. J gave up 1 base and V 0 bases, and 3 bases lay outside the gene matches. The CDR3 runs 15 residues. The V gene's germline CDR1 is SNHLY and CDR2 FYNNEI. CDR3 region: CASSEALALSYEQYF. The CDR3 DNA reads TGTGCCAGCAGTGAAGCACTAGCGCTTTCCTACGAGCAGTACTTC.

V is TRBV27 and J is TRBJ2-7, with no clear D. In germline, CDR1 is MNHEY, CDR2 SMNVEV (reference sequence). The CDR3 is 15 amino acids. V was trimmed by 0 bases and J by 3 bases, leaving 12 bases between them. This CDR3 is CASSLSGRPSYEQYF. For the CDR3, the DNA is TGTGCCAGCAGTTTATCGGGCAGACCAAGCTACGAGCAGTACTTC.

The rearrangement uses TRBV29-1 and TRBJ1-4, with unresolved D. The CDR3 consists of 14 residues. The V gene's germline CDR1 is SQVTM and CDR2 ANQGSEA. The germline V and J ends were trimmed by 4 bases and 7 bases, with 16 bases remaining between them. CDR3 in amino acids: CSVGGVGALEKLFF. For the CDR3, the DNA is TGCAGCGTTGGCGGGGTGGGAGCCCTTGAAAAACTGTTTTTT. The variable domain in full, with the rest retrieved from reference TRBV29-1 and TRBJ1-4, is SAVISQKPSRDICQRGTSLTIQCQVDSQVTMMFWYRQQPGQSLTLIATANQGSEATYESGFVIDKFPISRPNLTFSTLTVSNMSPEDSSIYLCSVGGVGALEKLFFGSGTQLSVL.

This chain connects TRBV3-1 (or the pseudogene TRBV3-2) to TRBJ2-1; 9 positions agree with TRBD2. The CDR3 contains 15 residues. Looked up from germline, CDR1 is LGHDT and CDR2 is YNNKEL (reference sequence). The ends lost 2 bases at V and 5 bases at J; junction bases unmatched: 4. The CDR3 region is CASSQIAGAHNEQFF. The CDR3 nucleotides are TGTGCCAGCAGCCAAATAGCGGGAGCCCACAATGAGCAGTTCTTC.

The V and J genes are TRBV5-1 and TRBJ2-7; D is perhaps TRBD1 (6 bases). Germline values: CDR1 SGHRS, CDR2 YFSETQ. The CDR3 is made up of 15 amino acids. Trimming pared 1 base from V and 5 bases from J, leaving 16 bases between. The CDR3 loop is CASSLTYREVDEQYF. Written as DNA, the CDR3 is TGCGCCAGCAGCTTGACATACAGGGAAGTAGACGAGCAGTACTTC.

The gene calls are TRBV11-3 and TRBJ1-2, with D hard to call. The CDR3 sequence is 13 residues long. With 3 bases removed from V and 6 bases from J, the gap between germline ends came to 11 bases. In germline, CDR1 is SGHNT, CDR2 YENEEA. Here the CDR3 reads CASSFPGGDGYTF. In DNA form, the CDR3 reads TGTGCCAGCAGCTTTCCAGGCGGGGATGGCTACACCTTC.

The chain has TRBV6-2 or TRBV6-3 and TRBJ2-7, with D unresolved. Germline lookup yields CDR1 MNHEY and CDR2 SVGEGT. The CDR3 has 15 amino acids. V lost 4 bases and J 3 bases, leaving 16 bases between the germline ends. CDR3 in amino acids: CASSSQARPYYEQYF. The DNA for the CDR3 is TGTGCCAGCAGTTCCCAGGCCAGGCCCTACTACGAGCAGTACTTC.

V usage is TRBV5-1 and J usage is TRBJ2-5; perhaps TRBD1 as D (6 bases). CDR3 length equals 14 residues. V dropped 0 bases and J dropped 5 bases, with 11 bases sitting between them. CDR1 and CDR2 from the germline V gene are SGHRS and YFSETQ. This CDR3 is CASSLVGGRETQYF. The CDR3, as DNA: TGCGCCAGCAGCTTGGTAGGGGGAAGGGAGACCCAGTACTTC.

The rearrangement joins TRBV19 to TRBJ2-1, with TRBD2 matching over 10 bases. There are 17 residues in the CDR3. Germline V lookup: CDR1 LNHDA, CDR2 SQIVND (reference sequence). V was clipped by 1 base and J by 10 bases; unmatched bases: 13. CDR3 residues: CASSIALTSGTLGEQFF. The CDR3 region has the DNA TGTGCCAGTAGTATAGCTCTTACTAGCGGGACACTAGGCGAGCAGTTCTTC.

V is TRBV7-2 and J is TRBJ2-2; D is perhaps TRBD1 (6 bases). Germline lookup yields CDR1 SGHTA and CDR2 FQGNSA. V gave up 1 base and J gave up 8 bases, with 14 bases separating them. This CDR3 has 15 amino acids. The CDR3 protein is CASSLEAQGTGELFF. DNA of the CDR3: TGTGCCAGCAGCTTAGAGGCACAGGGAACGGGGGAGCTGTTTTTT.